This T cell receptor (beta chain) came from a study of cytomegalovirus exposure and HLA in healthy donors. The study, taken as a whole, reports: About 87% or about 30% of the time was how often most TCR beta V segments were productive, according to an earlier analysis. It was reported that the classifier diagnosed cytomegalovirus status with high specificity and sensitivity in both the original and validation cohorts. There was a cluster of highly shared sequence variants that was likely a sequencing artifact.

The CDR3 extends over 14 amino acids. Germline lookup yields CDR1 LNHDA and CDR2 SQIVND (reference sequence). The ends were cut back, 4 bases at V and 2 bases at J, with 12 bases in the middle. PCR involved 60 Vbeta and 13 Jbeta primers. Assay: immunoSEQ multiplex PCR; the TCRdb copy retains only in-frame clones and omits some. This sample has 80,000 to 95,000 clones, with roughly 70% found just once. This clone was detected a few times. Its antigen is unknown. V is TRBV19 and J is TRBJ2-7; D is perhaps TRBD2 (6 bases). The source of this sequence is a young woman in good health and CMV-seropositive. The sample consisted of PBMCs. CDR3 residues: CASSTGTGPYEQYF. The DNA for the CDR3 is TGTGCCAGTAGTACTGGGACTGGGCCCTACGAGCAGTACTTC.